The present T cell receptor (beta chain) was sequenced within a study of blood T cell repertoires in COVID-19. Overall study: Researchers got acute and convalescent COVID-19 samples from the United States, Italy and Spain. PBMCs, B-cell-depleted T cells, or T cells provided the cDNA or gDNA that made up the material.

As handled by the study authors: Reference gene primers were amplified, and this amplification served to estimate nucleated cell counts. Assay: immunoSEQ multiplex PCR; the TCRdb copy retains only in-frame clones and omits some. V, J and clone size were drawn from that table, and D and trimming were deduced from the DNA. The table has more than 150,000 clones, approximately 91% seen once. This CDR3 is built from 15 residues. Germline V lookup: CDR1 MNHNY, CDR2 SVGAGI (reference sequence). V lost 2 bases to trimming and J lost 0 bases, with 8 bases between them. The TCR originated in a woman in her 70s with acute or convalescent COVID-19. This rearrangement joins TRBV6-6 to TRBJ2-1; possibly TRBD1 for D (5 bases). Sequences were obtained from peripheral blood. The CDR3 nucleotides are TGTGCCAGCAGTTACCCCACAGGCTCCTACAATGAGCAGTTCTTC. Protein: CASSYPTGSYNEQFF.